These T cell receptor beta chains were read from a single sample in a study of radiotherapy plus CTLA-4 blockade in lung cancer. Profiled with immunoSEQ multiplex PCR; TCRdb holds only in-frame clones, not every one. This sample has over 60,000 clones, with around 87% found just once. This sample comprised peripheral blood, obtained from a patient treated with radiotherapy plus ipilimumab. The receptors stem from a human donor with non-small cell lung cancer that progressed on radiotherapy plus ipilimumab. Both conserved end residues are trimmed from each CDR3. Fields, in order: J gene, V gene, CDR3 protein.

J: TRBJ2-1
V: TRBV15
CDR3: ATSRGQGNSEQF

J: TRBJ2-1
V: TRBV27
CDR3: ASSLSYYNEQF

J: TRBJ2-1
V: TRBV2
CDR3: ASSEAGEWIYNEQF

J: TRBJ2-1
V: TRBV27
CDR3: ASSFQILAGWPYNEQF

J: TRBJ1-3
V: TRBV6-1
CDR3: ASSDQGPWAGNTIY

J: TRBJ2-4
V: TRBV29-1
CDR3: SVLPRLAWGKNIQY

J: TRBJ2-1
V: TRBV18
CDR3: ASSPPGRNEQF

J: TRBJ1-2
V: TRBV27
CDR3: ASSSRQGAEGYT

J: TRBJ2-2
V: TRBV30
CDR3: AWSEAGGPSGELF

J: TRBJ1-4
V: TRBV15
CDR3: ATSTPGSSYNEKLF

J: TRBJ2-2
V: TRBV5-4
CDR3: ASRSRDRDTGELF

J: TRBJ2-5
V: TRBV2
CDR3: ASRALAGGKETQY

J: TRBJ2-7
V: TRBV7-2
CDR3: ASSPGSARYSYEQY

J: TRBJ2-3
V: TRBV9
CDR3: ASSPIAGYTDTQY

J: TRBJ2-7
V: TRBV13
CDR3: ASSLVGEQY

J: TRBJ2-1
V: TRBV30
CDR3: AWSAQGIEQF

J: TRBJ1-5
V: TRBV6-5
CDR3: ASDRVDNQPQH

J: TRBJ2-1
V: TRBV28
CDR3: ASSPLRREDSRYNEQF

J: TRBJ2-7
V: TRBV7-9
CDR3: ASSLVGDRTYEQY

J: TRBJ2-3
V: TRBV14
CDR3: ASSQGGQGVDTQY

J: TRBJ1-2
V: TRBV4-1
CDR3: ASSQDAPGQGSGYT

J: TRBJ2-5
V: TRBV2
CDR3: ASSPEGQVLGETQY

J: TRBJ1-1
V: TRBV6-1
CDR3: ASSEPGLSTEAF

J: TRBJ2-7
V: TRBV7-6
CDR3: ASSLADGGGWLEQY

J: TRBJ1-2
V: TRBV6-5
CDR3: ASSRTGGLYGYT

J: TRBJ2-2
V: TRBV5-7
CDR3: ASSLFAVNTGELF